These T cell receptor beta chains were read from a single sample in a study of OX40 agonist ivuxolimab in advanced cancers. Only in-frame clones appear in the TCRdb table, and some are missing; sequencing was by immunoSEQ multiplex PCR. The data hold about 78,000 clones, with 87% observed a single time. Source: CD4+ or CD8+ T cells sorted from blood, taken in a trial of the OX40 agonist ivuxolimab. The receptor set was obtained from an adult with an advanced solid tumor such as melanoma, head and neck, liver or kidney cancer. CDR3s include the opening cysteine and the closing phenylalanine or tryptophan. A D gene is named only where the DNA matches it firmly. A clone size is listed for some rows: how often the clone was seen (once, few, many), or a class if it is expanded.

D,J,size,V,DNA,CDR3
-,TRBJ2-1,-,TRBV6-6,TGTGCCAGCCTCCCAACGTGGGGCAGTTACAATGAGCAGTTCTTC,CASLPTWGSYNEQFF
TRBD2,TRBJ2-1,-,TRBV19,TGTGCCAGTAGGGCGGCGAGCGGGAAGATTTTTGAGCAGTTCTTC,CASRAASGKIFEQFF
-,TRBJ1-2,once,TRBV10-3,TGTGCCATCAGTGAGTCATCGCAGGCGATAACGAACTATGGCTACACCTTC,CAISESSQAITNYGYTF
TRBD2,TRBJ2-5,-,TRBV15,TGTGCCACCAGCAGAGACAGCGGGAGGGCCGAGGAGACCCAGTACTTC,CATSRDSGRAEETQYF
-,TRBJ2-7,-,TRBV5-1,TGCGCCAGCAGCTTATCAGGGAGTGGGTACGAGCAGTACTTC,CASSLSGSGYEQYF
-,TRBJ2-3,few,TRBV5-5,TGTGCCAGCAGCTCGGACGATCGCGGGGGCCGAAAATACACAGATACGCAGTATTTT,CASSSDDRGGRKYTDTQYF
-,TRBJ2-3,-,TRBV6-6,TGTGTCGTTCGGGCTAACACAGATACGCAGTATTTT,CVVRANTDTQYF
-,TRBJ1-1,-,TRBV4-3,TGCGCCAGCAGCCGTGGGATGAACACTGAAGCTTTCTTT,CASSRGMNTEAFF
TRBD2,TRBJ2-3,-,TRBV5-1,TGCGCCAGCAGCCGGACTAGCGGGAGAACAGATACGCAGTATTTT,CASSRTSGRTDTQYF
-,TRBJ1-6,-,TRBV5-4,TGTGCCAGCAGCTTAAGGGGTGCAGCGGGAATGGGATCACCCCTCCACTTT,CASSLRGAAGMGSPLHF